One and the same sample provided the 13 T cell receptor beta chains below, sequenced in a study of blood T cell repertoires in COVID-19 (dated by TCRdb to 2018 to 2020). Library preparation employed the immunoSEQ multiplex PCR assay. This immuneACCESS table, as held by TCRdb, lists in-frame sequences with V and J called but not all clones. Of the missing ones, under half trace to an unresolved V gene in checked studies; the others have no known cause. This sample holds 200,000 to 250,000 clones; 80% to 85% were observed only once. The top ten hold roughly 3.2% of the sample. The sample was peripheral blood. These receptors all come from a woman between 18 and 29 years old with acute or convalescent COVID-19.

This chain links TRBV2 with TRBJ2-7, with TRBD2 matching over 8 bases. The CDR3 runs to 15 residues. With 3 bases clipped from V and 2 bases from J, the junction kept 6 bases outside the gene matches. Germline CDR1 reads SNHLY; CDR2 reads FYNNEI. CDR3 sequence: CASSDQTSATYEQYF. The CDR3, as DNA: TGTGCCAGCAGTGACCAGACTAGCGCGACCTACGAGCAGTACTTC.

J is TRBJ1-1 and V is TRBV19, with 7 bases matching TRBD1. This CDR3 region has 13 residues. Unmatched junction bases numbered 1, after V lost 5 bases and J lost 1 base. Germline V gene data show CDR1 as LNHDA and CDR2 as SQIVND (reference sequence). As DNA, the CDR3 is TGTGCCAGTAGTCGGGACAGGAACACTGAAGCTTTCTTT. As protein: CASSRDRNTEAFF. Using reference TRBV19 and TRBJ1-1 for the parts outside the CDR3, the full variable domain is DGGITQSPKYLFRKEGQNVTLSCEQNLNHDAMYWYRQDPGQGLRLIYYSQIVNDFQKGDIAEGYSVSREKKESFPLTVTSAQKNPTAFYLCASSRDRNTEAFFGQGTRLTVV.

This rearrangement joins TRBV25-1 to TRBJ2-2; 9 bases agree with TRBD2. From germline, CDR1 is MGHDK and CDR2 SYGVNS. J lost 4 bases, V lost 1 base, and 10 bases had no gene match. This CDR3 comprises 18 residues. CDR3 sequence reads: CASSELTSGSRGTGELFF. The CDR3 DNA reads TGTGCCAGCAGTGAATTGACTAGCGGATCCCGTGGCACCGGGGAGCTGTTTTTT.

V usage is TRBV18 and J usage is TRBJ2-1; tentative D call: TRBD1 (6 bases). CDR1 is KGHSH and CDR2 is LQKENI in the germline V gene. Trimming left V 4 bases short and J 0 bases short, with 16 bases between. The CDR3 has 17 residues. CDR3 amino acids: CASSLTQQGSSYNEQFF. The CDR3 DNA reads as TGTGCCAGCTCACTAACCCAACAGGGTAGCTCCTACAATGAGCAGTTCTTC. The full variable domain, completed using reference TRBV18 and TRBJ2-1, is NAGVMQNPRHLVRRRGQEARLRCSPMKGHSHVYWYRQLPEEGLKFMVYLQKENIIDESGMPKERFSAEFPKEGPSILRIQQVVRGDSAAYFCASSLTQQGSSYNEQFFGPGTRLTVL.

The chain links TRBV10-2 to TRBJ1-5; D not certain. The length of the CDR3 is 14 residues. CDR1 and CDR2 from the germline V gene are WSHSY and SAAADI. Between the trimmed V and J ends, which lost 0 bases and 4 bases, there was a span of 7 bases. The CDR3 sequence is CASSESAVNQPQHF. CDR3 in DNA: TGCGCCAGCAGTGAGTCTGCAGTTAATCAGCCCCAGCATTTT.

This sequence joins TRBV18 and TRBJ1-2, with D uncertain. Looked up from germline, CDR1 is KGHSH and CDR2 is LQKENI. With 2 bases removed from V and 8 bases from J, the gap between germline ends came to 12 bases. The length of the CDR3 is 13 residues. The CDR3 here is CASSPGEGWGYTF. As DNA, the CDR3 is TGTGCCAGCTCACCAGGAGAGGGCTGGGGCTACACCTTC.

The rearrangement uses TRBV10-2 and TRBJ2-5; TRBD2 aligns across 7 bases. With V trimmed by 6 bases and J by 4 bases, 5 bases remained unmatched. The CDR3 runs to 13 residues. From germline, CDR1 is WSHSY and CDR2 SAAADI. CDR3 DNA: TGCGCCAGCAGACTAGCGTACAGAGAGACCCAGTACTTC. This translates into CASRLAYRETQYF.

The chain is built from TRBV11-3 and TRBJ2-2; 15 bases fit TRBD2. This CDR3 spans 19 amino acids. The junction had 5 bases not matched to a gene; V was cut back by 0 bases and J by 3 bases. Germline V gene sequence: CDR1 SGHNT, CDR2 YENEEA. The CDR3 reads CASSLDAGTSGRYTGELFF. The CDR3 region has the DNA TGTGCCAGCAGCTTAGACGCCGGGACTAGCGGGAGGTACACCGGGGAGCTGTTTTTT.

The chain links TRBV30 to TRBJ2-1, with 11 bases identical to TRBD2. The trim removed 1 base at V and 3 bases at J, leaving 5 bases unmatched. The CDR3 contains 16 residues. The V gene's germline CDR1 is GTSNPN and CDR2 SVGIG (reference sequence). The CDR3 DNA is TGTGCCTGGAGTGGACCGGGACTAGCGGACTACAATGAGCAGTTCTTC. Encoded protein: CAWSGPGLADYNEQFF.

This clone appeared a single time. The rearrangement links TRBV11-2 to TRBJ2-3; the match to TRBD2 covers 13 bases. Germline trimming cut 5 bases from V and 0 bases from J; bases unmatched to any gene: 5. Germline V gene sequence: CDR1 SGHAT, CDR2 FQNNGV. The CDR3 extends over 17 amino acids. The CDR3 reads CASSQPGLAGSTDTQYF. CDR3 in DNA: TGTGCCAGCAGCCAACCGGGACTAGCGGGGAGCACAGATACGCAGTATTTT.

The chain employs TRBV28 and TRBJ2-2; 9 positions agree with TRBD2. From germline, CDR1 is MDHEN and CDR2 SYDVKM. V shed 3 bases and J 4 bases; nucleotides not matched to a gene: 3. The CDR3 spans 15 residues. For the CDR3, the DNA is TGTGCCAGCAGTTTTGTGCGGGAGGGCACCGGGGAGCTGTTTTTT. This gives the protein CASSFVREGTGELFF.

The chain uses TRBV19 and TRBJ1-5; TRBD1 might be the D (5 bases). Germline V CDR1 and CDR2: LNHDA, SQIVND (reference sequence). Trimming cost V 6 bases and J 5 bases, with 14 bases left between them. CDR3 length: 14 amino acids. The CDR3 nucleotides read TGTGCCAGTAGCCTGGGGCTGGCTTATCAGCCCCAGCATTTT. Residues: CASSLGLAYQPQHF.

This chain joins TRBV19 and TRBJ2-3, with D unresolved. V was trimmed by 5 bases and J by 2 bases, leaving 11 bases between them. CDR1 LNHDA and CDR2 SQIVND come from the germline V gene (reference sequence). The CDR3 length is 14 residues. For the CDR3, the DNA is TGTGCCAGTAGTCTGCTACCCCTCACAGATACGCAGTATTTT. This codes for CASSLLPLTDTQYF.